Below, one TCR beta chain is given with its context. Antigen unknown. TCRdb re-analyzed the 5' RACE reads; it lists each CDR3 protein once, without DNA. This table holds approximately 330,000 distinct CDR3 sequences. Germline CDR1 and CDR2: MNHEY and SMNVEV (reference sequence). CDR3 length: 15 residues. The sample belongs to a study of monozygotic twins with inflammatory bowel disease. Study results and limitations: TCRbeta inverse Simpson diversity was decreased in IBD patients versus healthy co-twins. Repertoire similarity did not separate concordant from discordant twins, possibly from limited power.

This clonotype was sampled from a human donor with ulcerative colitis or Crohn's disease, or a healthy co-twin of an affected twin (not recorded which). This chain links TRBV27 with TRBJ1-3. The sequenced sample was blood. CDR3 region: CASKNHGDSGNTIYF.